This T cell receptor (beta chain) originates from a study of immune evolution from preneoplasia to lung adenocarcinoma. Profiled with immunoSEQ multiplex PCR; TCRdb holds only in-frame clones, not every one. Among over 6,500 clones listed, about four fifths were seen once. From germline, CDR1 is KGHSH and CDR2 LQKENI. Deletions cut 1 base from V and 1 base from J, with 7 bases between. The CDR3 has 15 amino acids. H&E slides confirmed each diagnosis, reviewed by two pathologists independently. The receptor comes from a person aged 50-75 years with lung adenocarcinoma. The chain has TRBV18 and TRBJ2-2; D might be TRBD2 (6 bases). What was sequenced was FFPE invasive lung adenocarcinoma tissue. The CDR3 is CASSPQGGNTGELFF. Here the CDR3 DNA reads TGTGCCAGCTCACCACAGGGAGGGAACACCGGGGAGCTGTTTTTT.